What follows are 6 T cell receptor beta chains derived from one specimen sequenced in a study of T cells in Graves' hyperthyroidism and ophthalmopathy. Authors of the study amplified TCR beta CDR3 regions from RNA transcripts. With the HTBI primer set, the TCR CDR3 went through a first round of RT-PCR. Each CDR3 protein gets one entry after TCRdb re-called the multiplex PCR reads with MiXCR. The sample has approximately 360,000 distinct CDR3 sequences, around 14% seen once; the top ten hold roughly 26%. The sequencing input was blood. The receptors were gathered from a woman aged 18-29 years with Graves' hyperthyroidism that later progressed to Graves' ophthalmopathy.

In its sample, this clonotype was seen many times. This chain links TRBV15 with TRBJ2-4; the D gene is possibly TRBD1 (6 bases). There are 18 residues in the CDR3. Germline values: CDR1 LNHNV, CDR2 YYDKDF (reference sequence). V shed 4 bases and J shed 0 bases, with 19 bases lying between them. CDR3 protein: CATSNNFDRSLAKNIQYF. The DNA of the CDR3 is TGTGCCACCAGCAACAACTTCGACAGGAGCCTAGCCAAAAACATTCAGTACTTC.

The sample holds many counts of this clonotype. This sequence joins TRBV10-3 and TRBJ2-1, with D perhaps TRBD1 or TRBD2 (5 bases each). The germline V gene has CDR1 ENHRY and CDR2 SYGVKD. Trimming shortened V by 4 bases and J by 5 bases, and 12 bases separated the two germline ends. The CDR3 loop spans 14 amino acids. The CDR3 DNA reads as TGTGCCATCAGTGGGGTCCGGGACGACAATGAGCAGTTCTTC. Its translation: CAISGVRDDNEQFF.

This clonotype was counted a few times. The chain joins TRBV20-1 to TRBJ1-2; TRBD1 matches 11 bases. The V and J ends lost 5 bases and 7 bases, in that order; junction bases with no gene match: 12. The CDR3 is 15 residues long. In germline, CDR1 is DFQATT, CDR2 SNEGSKA (reference sequence). DNA for the CDR3: TGCAGTGCTGGGGGGGTTTGGACAGGGGGCGTTGGCTACACCTTC. Encoded protein: CSAGGVWTGGVGYTF.

This clonotype has at least ten counts. The genes are TRBV28 and TRBJ2-1, with D tentatively TRBD2 (7 bases). Deletions cut 3 bases from V and 9 bases from J, with 12 bases between. This CDR3 is built from 13 residues. Germline V gene sequence: CDR1 MDHEN, CDR2 SYDVKM. CDR3 loop: CASSFGGGAEQFF. In nucleotides, the CDR3 is TGTGCCAGCAGTTTTGGGGGGGGGGCTGAGCAGTTCTTC. The full variable domain, completed using reference TRBV28 and TRBJ2-1, is DVKVTQSSRYLVKRTGEKVFLECVQDMDHENMFWYRQDPGLGLRLIYFSYDVKMKEKGDIPEGYSVSREKKERFSLILESASTNQTSMYLCASSFGGGAEQFFGPGTRLTVL.

A few counts support this clonotype. The DNA for the CDR3 is TGCAGCGTTAAGTATGGGGCCTCCTACGAGCAGTACTTC. Amino acids: CSVKYGASYEQYF. The chain uses TRBV29-1 and TRBJ2-7, with TRBD1 as a possible D gene (5 bases). Germline V gene sequence: CDR1 SQVTM, CDR2 ANQGSEA. The V and J ends lost 5 bases and 0 bases respectively, with 11 bases between them. The length of the CDR3 is 13 residues.

This clonotype occurred a few times. One end of the junction fails to match germline, which may point to a read error. The chain is built from TRBV28 and TRBJ2-1, with 8 bases lining up with TRBD2. The CDR3 has 18 amino acids. Per germline, CDR1 MDHEN and CDR2 SYDVKM. CDR3 amino acids: CVSSLNLGGRTSYNEQFF. Written as DNA, the CDR3 is TGTGTCAGCAGTCTTAATCTGGGCGGGAGGACCTCCTACAATGAGCAGTTCTTC.